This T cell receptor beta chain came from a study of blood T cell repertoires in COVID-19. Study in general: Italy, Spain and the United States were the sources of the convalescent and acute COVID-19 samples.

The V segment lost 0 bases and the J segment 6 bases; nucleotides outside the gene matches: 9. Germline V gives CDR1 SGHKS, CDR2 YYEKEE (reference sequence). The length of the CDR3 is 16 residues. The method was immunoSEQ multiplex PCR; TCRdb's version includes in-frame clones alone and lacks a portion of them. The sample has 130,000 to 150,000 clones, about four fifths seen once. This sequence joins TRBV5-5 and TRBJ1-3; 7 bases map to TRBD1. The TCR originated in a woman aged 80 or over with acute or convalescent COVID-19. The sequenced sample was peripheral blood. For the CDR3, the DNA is TGTGCCAGCAGCTTGGTGGAGAGGGGGCTGGAAAACACCATATATTTT. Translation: CASSLVERGLENTIYF.